The 12 T cell receptor beta chains reported below all come from one sample, sequenced in a study of blood T cells in healthy people across ages. The authors ran a second PCR of about 6 to 11 cycles using a sample-barcoded 5' primer and a J-beta primer mix. TCRdb processed the 5' RACE reads anew with MiXCR; each CDR3 protein has one entry. The data show approximately 600,000 distinct CDR3 sequences, roughly 53% seen once. Sample: blood. Receptor source: a man between 60 and 70 years old in good health.

The genes are TRBV10-3 and TRBJ1-5, with D perhaps matching TRBD1 (6 bases). The germline CDR1 and CDR2 sequences are ENHRY and SYGVKD. This CDR3 has 15 amino acids. V lost 7 bases, J lost 3 bases, and 16 bases lay in between. The chain's CDR3 is CAITTTGDNNQPQHF. In DNA, the CDR3 is TGTGCCATCACCACGACAGGAGACAACAATCAGCCCCAGCATTTT.

The rearrangement uses TRBV4-2 and TRBJ1-5; tentatively, D is TRBD1 (5 bases). V was pared by 3 bases and J by 7 bases, with 19 bases between. Per germline, CDR1 LGHNA and CDR2 YNFKEQ. The CDR3 extends over 16 amino acids. CDR3 residues: CASSHHAQGGPQPQHF. DNA of the CDR3: TGTGCCAGCAGCCACCACGCTCAGGGAGGGCCGCAGCCCCAGCATTTT.

This clonotype was found a few times. The CDR3 loop is CASAVGGAKQETQYF. For the CDR3, the DNA is TGTGCCAGCGCTGTTGGGGGGGCCAAGCAAGAGACCCAGTACTTC. V usage is TRBV7-8 and J usage is TRBJ2-5; tentative D call: TRBD2 (7 bases). Germline V lookup: CDR1 SGHVS, CDR2 FQNEAQ. Trimming shortened V by 8 bases and J by 2 bases, and 18 bases separated the two germline ends. The CDR3 sequence is 15 residues long.

This clonotype came up a few times. CDR3 nucleotides: TGTGCCAGCAGACCCCCAAGACAGGGAGGTGTGGATTCAATCATGCAGTACTTC. Its translation: CASRPPRQGGVDSIMQYF. This chain connects TRBV21-1 to TRBJ2-7; the DNA was not compared with TRBD1, the D call given in the table. TRBV21-1 is annotated as a pseudogene. The length of the CDR3 is 18 residues.

V and J are TRBV9 and TRBJ2-5, with D perhaps TRBD2 (6 bases). The CDR3 has 17 residues. Germline V lookup: CDR1 SGDLS, CDR2 YYNGEE. With 0 bases removed from V and 7 bases from J, the gap between germline ends came to 22 bases. The CDR3 nucleotides are TGTGCCAGCAGCGTAGGTCCCCGGAGGGGTCGGGATACGACCCAGTACTTC. It translates to CASSVGPRRGRDTTQYF.

The CDR3 here is CASSPPARASYEQYF. CDR3 DNA sequence: TGTGCCAGCTCACCACCGGCCAGGGCCTCCTACGAGCAGTACTTC. V usage is TRBV18 and J usage is TRBJ2-7; perhaps TRBD1 as D (5 bases). CDR3 length: 15 amino acids. The germline V and J ends were trimmed by 0 bases and 0 bases, with 9 bases remaining between them. Germline lookup yields CDR1 KGHSH and CDR2 LQKENI. The variable domain in full, completed from reference TRBV18 and TRBJ2-7, reads NAGVMQNPRHLVRRRGQEARLRCSPMKGHSHVYWYRQLPEEGLKFMVYLQKENIIDESGMPKERFSAEFPKEGPSILRIQQVVRGDSAAYFCASSPPARASYEQYFGPGTRLTVT.

This clonotype was found a few times. The chain links TRBV20-1 to TRBJ2-1; the match to TRBD2 covers 12 bases. V lost 3 bases, J lost 8 bases, and 8 bases stayed unmatched. Germline assignment: CDR1 DFQATT and CDR2 SNEGSKA (reference sequence). This CDR3 contains 15 residues. The CDR3 loop is CSASPTSGGVDEQFF. CDR3 in DNA: TGCAGTGCTAGCCCGACTAGCGGGGGCGTCGATGAGCAGTTCTTC.

The J gene is TRBJ2-5, the V gene TRBV7-2; D unresolved. The CDR3 covers 14 residues. Germline V CDR1 and CDR2: SGHTA, FQGNSA. The ends were cut back, 1 base at V and 4 bases at J, with 10 bases in the middle. The CDR3 reads CASSLEASSETQYF. CDR3 in DNA: TGTGCCAGCAGCTTAGAAGCCTCCTCAGAGACCCAGTACTTC.

This clonotype was observed a handful of times. This chain connects TRBV6-5 to TRBJ1-1, with no clear D. CDR1 and CDR2 from the germline V gene are MNHEY and SVGAGI. Trimming removed 0 bases from V and 2 bases from J, with 10 bases in between. This CDR3 comprises 15 residues. The CDR3 is CASSYSGLGNTEAFF. CDR3 sequence (DNA): TGTGCCAGCAGTTACTCGGGGTTGGGTAACACTGAAGCTTTCTTT.

V and J are TRBV18 and TRBJ2-1; D possibly corresponds to TRBD2 (7 bases). The DNA end lines up better with TRBJ2-7; the J call may be wrong. The CDR3 runs 17 residues. Germline CDR1 and CDR2: KGHSH and LQKENI. The CDR3 is CASSPQGGGSSYNEQYF. The CDR3 region has the DNA TGTGCCAGCTCACCACAGGGCGGGGGCAGCTCCTACAATGAGCAGTACTTC.

The chain is built from TRBV29-1 and TRBJ2-3; D not certain. There are 13 residues in the CDR3. From germline, CDR1 is SQVTM and CDR2 ANQGSEA. The V and J ends lost 3 bases and 2 bases respectively, with 9 bases between them. The CDR3 loop reads CSVESSATDTQYF. The CDR3 DNA is TGCAGCGTTGAGTCGTCAGCCACAGATACGCAGTATTTT.

The CDR3 nucleotides read TGTGCCAGCAGCATGCATGTTGGTACGCAGTATTTT. Translated, it gives CASSMHVGTQYF. The chain uses TRBV5-5 and TRBJ2-3; D gene ambiguous. V dropped 4 bases and J dropped 8 bases, with 11 bases sitting between them. The CDR3 runs to 12 residues. From germline, CDR1 is SGHKS and CDR2 YYEKEE (reference sequence).